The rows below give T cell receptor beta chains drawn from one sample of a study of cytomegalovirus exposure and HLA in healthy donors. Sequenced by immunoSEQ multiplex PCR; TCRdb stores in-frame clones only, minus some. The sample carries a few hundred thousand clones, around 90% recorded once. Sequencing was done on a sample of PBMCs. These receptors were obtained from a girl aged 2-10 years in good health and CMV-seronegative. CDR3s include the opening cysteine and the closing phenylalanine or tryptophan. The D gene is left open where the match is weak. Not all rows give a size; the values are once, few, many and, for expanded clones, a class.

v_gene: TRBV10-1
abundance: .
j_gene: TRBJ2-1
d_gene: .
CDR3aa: CASSVTGYNEQFF
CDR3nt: TGCGCCAGCAGTGTTACGGGCTACAATGAGCAGTTCTTC

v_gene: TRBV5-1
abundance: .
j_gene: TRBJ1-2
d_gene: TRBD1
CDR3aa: CASRGTGDDYGYTF
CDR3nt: TGCGCCAGCAGGGGGACAGGAGACGACTATGGCTACACCTTC

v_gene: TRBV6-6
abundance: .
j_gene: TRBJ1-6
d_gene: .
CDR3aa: CASSYLTALSF
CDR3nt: TGTGCCAGCAGTTACCTGACAGCTCTTTCCTTT

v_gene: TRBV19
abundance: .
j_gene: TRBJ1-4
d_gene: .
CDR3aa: CARPGGRGEKLFF
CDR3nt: TGTGCCAGGCCGGGAGGGAGGGGAGAAAAACTGTTTTTT

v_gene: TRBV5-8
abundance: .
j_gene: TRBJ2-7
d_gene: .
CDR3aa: CASSWGTHTYEQYF
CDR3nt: TGTGCCAGCAGCTGGGGGACTCACACTTACGAGCAGTACTTC

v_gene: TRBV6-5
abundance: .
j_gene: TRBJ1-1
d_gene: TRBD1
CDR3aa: CASRRTGARNTEAFF
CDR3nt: TGTGCCAGCAGGCGGACAGGGGCCCGTAACACTGAAGCTTTCTTT

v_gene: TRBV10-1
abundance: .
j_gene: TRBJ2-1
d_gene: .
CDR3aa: CASSPRSGGRYNEQFF
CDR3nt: TGCGCCAGCAGCCCGCGAAGTGGAGGAAGGTACAATGAGCAGTTCTTC

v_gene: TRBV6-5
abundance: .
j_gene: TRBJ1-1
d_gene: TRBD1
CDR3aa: CASSYGTAMNTEAFF
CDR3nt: TGTGCCAGCAGTTACGGGACAGCAATGAACACTGAAGCTTTCTTT

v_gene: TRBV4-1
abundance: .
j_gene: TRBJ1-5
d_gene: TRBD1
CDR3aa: CASSQAGQGSNQPQHF
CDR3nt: TGCGCCAGCAGCCAAGCAGGACAGGGTAGCAATCAGCCCCAGCATTTT

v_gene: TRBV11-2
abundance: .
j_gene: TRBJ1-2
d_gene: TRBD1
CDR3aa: CASSYGTGSRGYTF
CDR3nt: TGTGCCAGCAGCTACGGGACAGGGAGTAGAGGCTACACCTTC

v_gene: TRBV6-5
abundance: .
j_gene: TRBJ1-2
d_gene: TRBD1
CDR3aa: CASSYRRTGEGYTF
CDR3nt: TGTGCCAGCAGTTACCGGCGGACAGGGGAAGGCTACACCTTC

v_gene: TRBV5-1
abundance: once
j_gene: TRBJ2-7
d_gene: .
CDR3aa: CASSLKPPEQYF
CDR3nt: TGCGCCAGCAGCCTAAAACCCCCCGAGCAGTACTTC

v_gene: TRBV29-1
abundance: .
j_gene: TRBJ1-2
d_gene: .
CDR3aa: CSFLPHLLIGYGYTF
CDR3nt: TGCAGCTTCCTCCCCCACTTACTGATCGGCTATGGCTACACCTTC

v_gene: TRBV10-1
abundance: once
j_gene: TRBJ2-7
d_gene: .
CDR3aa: CASSQSPMPGEQYF
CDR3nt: TGCGCCAGCAGTCAGTCCCCAATGCCAGGCGAGCAGTACTTC

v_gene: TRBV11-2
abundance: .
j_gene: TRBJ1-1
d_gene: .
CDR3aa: CASSSRGGEAFF
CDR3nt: TGTGCCAGCAGCTCTCGGGGGGGGGAAGCTTTCTTT

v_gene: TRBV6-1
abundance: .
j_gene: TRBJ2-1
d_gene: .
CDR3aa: CASSERGRTYNEQFF
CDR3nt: TGTGCCAGCAGTGAAAGAGGGAGGACCTACAATGAGCAGTTCTTC

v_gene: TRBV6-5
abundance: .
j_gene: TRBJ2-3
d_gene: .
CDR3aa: CASRLSLAGDTQYF
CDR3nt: TGTGCCAGCAGACTTTCACTAGCAGGGGATACGCAGTATTTT

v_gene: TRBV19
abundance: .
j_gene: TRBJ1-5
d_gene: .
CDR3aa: CASSQGNQPQHF
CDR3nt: TGTGCCAGTAGTCAGGGAAATCAGCCCCAGCATTTT

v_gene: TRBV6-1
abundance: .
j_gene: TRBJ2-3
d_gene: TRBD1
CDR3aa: CASSTDRGFPDTQYF
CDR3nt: TGTGCCAGCAGTACGGACAGGGGTTTTCCAGATACGCAGTATTTT

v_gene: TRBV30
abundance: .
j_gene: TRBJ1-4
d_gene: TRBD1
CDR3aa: CAWSGGQSDNEKLFF
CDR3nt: TGTGCCTGGAGTGGGGGACAGAGCGATAATGAAAAACTGTTTTTT

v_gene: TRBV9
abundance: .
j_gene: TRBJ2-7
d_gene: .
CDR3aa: CASSVGGGAGEQYF
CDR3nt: TGTGCCAGCAGCGTAGGCGGCGGGGCGGGGGAGCAGTACTTC

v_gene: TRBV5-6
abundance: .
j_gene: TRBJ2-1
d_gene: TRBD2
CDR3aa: CASSQLAGGPYKFF
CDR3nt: TGTGCCAGCAGCCAACTAGCGGGGGGGCCCTATAAGTTCTTC

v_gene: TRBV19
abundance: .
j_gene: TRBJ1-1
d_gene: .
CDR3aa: CASSIGRRDTEAFF
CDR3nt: TGTGCCAGTAGTATCGGCAGGCGGGACACTGAAGCTTTCTTT

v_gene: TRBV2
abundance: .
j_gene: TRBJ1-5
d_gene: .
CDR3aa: CASGTRTVDNQPQHF
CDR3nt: TGTGCCAGCGGGACCCGGACAGTGGACAATCAGCCCCAGCATTTT

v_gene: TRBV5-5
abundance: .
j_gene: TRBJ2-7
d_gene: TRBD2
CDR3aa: CASSLEAGGLYEQYF
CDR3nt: TGTGCCAGCAGCTTGGAGGCGGGGGGGCTGTACGAGCAGTACTTC

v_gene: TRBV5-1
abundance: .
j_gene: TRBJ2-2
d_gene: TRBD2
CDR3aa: CASSPNLQRETGELFF
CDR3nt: TGCGCCAGCAGTCCAAACTTGCAGCGGGAAACCGGGGAGCTGTTTTTT

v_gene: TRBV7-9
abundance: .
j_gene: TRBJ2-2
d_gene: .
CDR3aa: CASSLRFPRTPNTGELFF
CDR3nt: TGTGCCAGCAGCTTAAGGTTCCCGCGGACACCGAACACCGGGGAGCTGTTTTTT

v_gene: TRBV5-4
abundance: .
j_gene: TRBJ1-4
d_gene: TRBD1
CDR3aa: CASSLAGQGTNEKLFF
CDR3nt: TGTGCCAGCAGCTTGGCCGGACAGGGAACTAATGAAAAACTGTTTTTT

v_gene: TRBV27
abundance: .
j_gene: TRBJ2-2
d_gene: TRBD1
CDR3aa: CASRTGTANTGELFF
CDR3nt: TGTGCCAGCAGGACCGGGACAGCGAACACCGGGGAGCTGTTTTTT

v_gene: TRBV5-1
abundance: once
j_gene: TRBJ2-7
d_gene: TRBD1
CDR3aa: CASSFGQGADEQYF
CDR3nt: TGCGCCAGCAGCTTCGGACAGGGGGCCGACGAGCAGTACTTC

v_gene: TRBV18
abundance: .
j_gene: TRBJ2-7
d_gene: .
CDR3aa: CASSPATVPNEQYF
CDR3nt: TGTGCCAGCTCACCTGCGACAGTTCCTAACGAGCAGTACTTC

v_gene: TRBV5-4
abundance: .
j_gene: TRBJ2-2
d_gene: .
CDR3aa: CASSLEGNANTGELFF
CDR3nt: TGTGCCAGCAGCTTGGAGGGGAACGCGAACACCGGGGAGCTGTTTTTT

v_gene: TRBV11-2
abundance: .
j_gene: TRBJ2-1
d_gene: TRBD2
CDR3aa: CASSLELAGANEQFF
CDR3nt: TGTGCCAGCAGCTTAGAACTAGCGGGAGCCAATGAGCAGTTCTTC

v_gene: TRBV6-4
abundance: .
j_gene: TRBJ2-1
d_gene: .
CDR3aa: CASSAQGGRYNEQFF
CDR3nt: TGTGCCAGCAGTGCTCAGGGGGGACGGTACAATGAGCAGTTCTTC

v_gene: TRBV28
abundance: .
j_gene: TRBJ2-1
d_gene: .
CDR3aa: CASRQRGTSYNEQFF
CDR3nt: TGTGCCAGCAGGCAACGGGGGACGTCCTACAATGAGCAGTTCTTC

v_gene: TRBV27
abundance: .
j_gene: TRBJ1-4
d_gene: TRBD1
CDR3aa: CASSSGTGWEKLFF
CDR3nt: TGTGCCAGCAGTTCGGGGACAGGGTGGGAAAAACTGTTTTTT

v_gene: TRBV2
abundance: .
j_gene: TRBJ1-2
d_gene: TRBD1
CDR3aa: CASSPIPGTANGYTF
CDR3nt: TGTGCCAGCAGCCCGATCCCCGGGACAGCTAATGGCTACACCTTC

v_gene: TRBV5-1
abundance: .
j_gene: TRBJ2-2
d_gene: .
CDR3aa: CASSLSLIGELFF
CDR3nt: TGCGCCAGCAGCTTGTCGTTAATCGGGGAGCTGTTTTTT

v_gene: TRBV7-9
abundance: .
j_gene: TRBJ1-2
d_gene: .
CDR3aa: CASSFPWPGRASGYTF
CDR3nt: TGTGCCAGCAGCTTCCCGTGGCCTGGCAGGGCGTCTGGCTACACCTTC

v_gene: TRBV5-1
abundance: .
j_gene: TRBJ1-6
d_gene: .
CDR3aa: CASSLPQGNSPLHF
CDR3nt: TGCGCCAGCAGCTTGCCTCAGGGGAATTCACCCCTCCACTTT

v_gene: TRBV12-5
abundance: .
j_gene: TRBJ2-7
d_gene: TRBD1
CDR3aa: CASGLGTGGEQYF
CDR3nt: TGTGCTAGTGGTTTGGGGACAGGGGGCGAGCAGTACTTC

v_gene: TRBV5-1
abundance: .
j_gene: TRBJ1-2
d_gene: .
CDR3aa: CASSFWGVDGYTF
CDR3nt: TGCGCCAGCAGCTTTTGGGGGGTTGATGGCTACACCTTC

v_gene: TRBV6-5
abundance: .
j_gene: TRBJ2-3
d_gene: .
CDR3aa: CASSYEGATTDTQYF
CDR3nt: TGTGCCAGCAGTTATGAAGGGGCGACGACAGATACGCAGTATTTT

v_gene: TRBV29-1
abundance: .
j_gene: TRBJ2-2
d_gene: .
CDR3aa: CSVSGVNTGELFF
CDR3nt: TGCAGCGTTAGCGGAGTAAACACCGGGGAGCTGTTTTTT

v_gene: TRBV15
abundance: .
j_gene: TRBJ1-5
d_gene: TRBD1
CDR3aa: CATSRTGGGQPQHF
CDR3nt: TGTGCCACCAGCAGGACAGGGGGAGGTCAGCCCCAGCATTTT

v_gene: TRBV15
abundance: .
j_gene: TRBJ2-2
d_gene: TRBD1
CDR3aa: CATADLGQGDPGELFF
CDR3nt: TGTGCCACGGCTGATCTGGGACAGGGGGACCCCGGGGAGCTGTTTTTT

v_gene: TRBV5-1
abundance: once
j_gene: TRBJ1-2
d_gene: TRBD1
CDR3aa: CASSLGQGVNYGYTF
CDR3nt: TGCGCCAGCAGCTTGGGACAGGGAGTTAACTATGGCTACACCTTC

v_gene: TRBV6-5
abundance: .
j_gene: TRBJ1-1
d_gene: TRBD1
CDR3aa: CASRIGTGGEAFF
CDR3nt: TGTGCCAGCAGAATCGGGACAGGGGGCGAGGCTTTCTTT

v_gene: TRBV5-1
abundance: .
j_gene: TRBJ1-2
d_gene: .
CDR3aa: CASSLLYRKGYTF
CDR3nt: TGCGCCAGCAGCTTGCTCTACCGTAAGGGCTACACCTTC

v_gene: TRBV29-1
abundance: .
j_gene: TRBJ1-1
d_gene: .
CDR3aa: CSVGVPQGLMNTEAFF
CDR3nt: TGCAGCGTTGGGGTACCGCAGGGGCTAATGAACACTGAAGCTTTCTTT

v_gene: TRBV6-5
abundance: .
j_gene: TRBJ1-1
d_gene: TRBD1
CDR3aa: CASYKGAGTEAFF
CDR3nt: TGTGCCAGCTATAAGGGGGCGGGCACTGAAGCTTTCTTT

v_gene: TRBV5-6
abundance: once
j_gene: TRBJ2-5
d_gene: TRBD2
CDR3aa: CASSLGLAGEETQYF
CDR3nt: TGTGCCAGCAGCCTGGGACTAGCGGGAGAAGAGACCCAGTACTTC

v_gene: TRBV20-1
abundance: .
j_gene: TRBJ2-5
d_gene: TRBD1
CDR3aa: CSATGQGTQYF
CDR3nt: TGCAGTGCGACGGGACAGGGGACCCAGTACTTC